This TCR beta chain was found in a study of cytomegalovirus exposure and HLA in healthy donors. After removal of 2 bases from V and 7 bases from J, the junction contained 5 bases not matched to a gene. Germline V gives CDR1 SGHAT, CDR2 FQNNGV. CDR3 size: 15 residues. The PCR employed 60 Vbeta primers together with 13 Jbeta primers. Profiling relied on immunoSEQ multiplex PCR, and the TCRdb table lists in-frame clones only, not all of them. The sample lists 35,000 to 50,000 clones, 40% to 60% seen once, with about an eighth in the top ten. The source is a human donor in good health. The chain is built from TRBV11-2 and TRBJ1-4; 9 bases agree with TRBD1. Sequencing input: PBMCs. CDR3 amino acids: CASSLYTGGREKLFF. The CDR3 coding sequence is TGTGCCAGCAGCTTATATACAGGGGGCCGTGAAAAACTGTTTTTT. The entire variable domain, with the rest obtained from reference TRBV11-2 and TRBJ1-4, is as follows: EAGVAQSPRYKIIEKRQSVAFWCNPISGHATLYWYQQILGQGPKLLIQFQNNGVVDDSQLPKDRFSAERLKGVDSTLKIQPAKLEDSAVYLCASSLYTGGREKLFFGSGTQLSVL.